A single sample is the source of the 26 T cell receptor beta chains below, sequenced in a study of STAT3 mutations in large granular lymphocyte leukemia. General study points: In T-cell large granular lymphocyte leukemia, about half of patients showed multiple immunodominant subclonotypes.

Antigens for these TCRs are unknown. Profiled with immunoSEQ multiplex PCR; TCRdb holds only in-frame clones, not every one. The sample gives tens of thousands of clones, 88% of which show up once; 0.35% to 0.5% is in the top ten. Sample: PBMCs. The source is a human donor with T large granular lymphocyte leukemia. Some clones in this sample may be carry-over from other donors' samples.

V gene TRBV19 combines with J gene TRBJ1-5; the D gene is possibly TRBD1 (6 bases). CDR1 is LNHDA and CDR2 is SQIVND in the germline V gene (reference sequence). The V gene lost 5 bases and the J gene lost 0 bases, with 17 bases spanning the gap. The CDR3 length is 17 residues. The DNA of the CDR3 is TGTGCCAGTAGTTTCAGGGCGGGGGGGCTTAGCAATCAGCCCCAGCATTTT. Amino acids: CASSFRAGGLSNQPQHF.

This rearrangement joins TRBV19 to TRBJ2-3; the D gene is possibly TRBD1 (6 bases). Trimming cost V 3 bases and J 5 bases, with 18 bases left between them. The CDR3 consists of 16 residues. Germline V gene lookup returns CDR1 LNHDA and CDR2 SQIVND (reference sequence). The CDR3: CASSILGVGAGDTQYF. CDR3 sequence (DNA): TGTGCCAGTAGTATCCTTGGGGTGGGGGCTGGAGATACGCAGTATTTT.

V and J are TRBV6-5 and TRBJ2-2, with no clear D. Germline CDR1 is MNHEY and CDR2 is SVGAGI. V was cut by 2 bases and J by 9 bases, with 16 bases left in between. This CDR3 contains 15 residues. The chain's CDR3 is CASSYRPSEARELFF. DNA of the CDR3: TGTGCCAGCAGTTACCGTCCCTCCGAGGCCCGGGAGCTGTTTTTT.

The J gene is TRBJ2-2, the V gene TRBV5-1, with TRBD1 matching 10 bases. Per the germline V gene, CDR1 is SGHRS and CDR2 is YFSETQ. The V gene end was trimmed by 2 bases and the J gene end by 4 bases; junction bases not matched to a gene: 8. The CDR3 extends over 17 amino acids. CDR3 sequence (DNA): TGCGCCAGCAGCTTTCGTCTTAGGACAGGGGGCACCGGGGAGCTGTTTTTT. This translates into CASSFRLRTGGTGELFF.

The chain employs TRBV6-1 and TRBJ1-1; D not certain. With 3 bases removed from V and 4 bases from J, the gap between germline ends came to 9 bases. CDR1 is MNHNS and CDR2 is SASEGT in the germline V gene. The CDR3 spans 13 residues. CDR3 sequence reads: CASSEGWGTEAFF. In DNA form, the CDR3 reads TGTGCCAGCAGTGAGGGCTGGGGCACTGAAGCTTTCTTT.

The chain links TRBV30 to TRBJ1-5; maybe TRBD1 (5 bases). V dropped 2 bases and J dropped 5 bases, with 10 bases sitting between them. The germline V gene has CDR1 GTSNPN and CDR2 SVGIG (reference sequence). CDR3 length equals 13 residues. The CDR3 sequence: CAWSKQTDQPQHF. In DNA form, the CDR3 reads TGTGCCTGGAGTAAACAGACAGATCAGCCCCAGCATTTT.

The chain carries TRBV5-4 and TRBJ1-2; 7 bases line up with TRBD1. V lost 2 bases, J lost 4 bases, and 5 bases stayed unmatched. Germline V gene lookup returns CDR1 SGHNT and CDR2 YYREEE (reference sequence). There are 14 residues in the CDR3. The CDR3 region has the DNA TGTGCCAGCAGCTTCCGGGACAGCTTCTATGGCTACACCTTC. Protein product: CASSFRDSFYGYTF.

This chain connects TRBV19 to TRBJ2-2, with 10 bases lining up with TRBD2. The length of the CDR3 is 18 residues. The J segment lost 3 bases and the V segment lost 5 bases, leaving 12 bases of the junction unmatched. Germline CDR1 is LNHDA and CDR2 is SQIVND (reference sequence). CDR3 amino acids: CASSQPAGLAGDTGELFF. CDR3 sequence (DNA): TGTGCCAGTAGTCAACCCGCGGGGCTAGCGGGGGACACCGGGGAGCTGTTTTTT.

This chain joins TRBV5-6 and TRBJ1-6; 7 nucleotides agree with TRBD1. Trimming took 2 bases from V and 5 from J; bases not matched to a gene: 4. The CDR3 is 15 residues long. Germline V CDR1 and CDR2: SGHDT, YYEEEE. This CDR3 is CASSFGDRDNSPLHF. The CDR3 DNA reads TGTGCCAGCAGCTTTGGCGACAGGGATAATTCACCCCTCCACTTT.

J is TRBJ2-2 and V is TRBV11-1; TRBD1 might be the D (6 bases). CDR3 length: 15 amino acids. V lost 1 base, J lost 0 bases, and 6 bases lay in between. CDR1 SGHAT and CDR2 FQDESV come from the germline V gene (reference sequence). CDR3 residues: CASSLGTANTGELFF. The DNA of the CDR3 is TGTGCCAGCAGCTTAGGGACAGCGAACACCGGGGAGCTGTTTTTT.

The chain employs TRBV29-1 and TRBJ2-3; 7 nucleotides line up with TRBD2. The CDR3 is 14 amino acids. The trim removed 4 bases at V and 3 bases at J, leaving 7 bases unmatched. Per germline, CDR1 SQVTM and CDR2 ANQGSEA. The CDR3 here is CSVVGGGATDTQYF. The CDR3 nucleotides are TGCAGCGTTGTGGGGGGGGGAGCTACAGATACGCAGTATTTT.

This clone occurred a few times. V is TRBV2 and J is TRBJ2-2, with TRBD2 matching over 11 bases. V dropped 8 bases and J dropped 4; count of bases not matched to a gene: 6. CDR1 SNHLY and CDR2 FYNNEI come from the germline V gene. The CDR3 is 15 residues long. The CDR3 bases are TGTGCCAGCCAAATAGCGGGGGGGGGCACCGGGGAGCTGTTTTTT. This sequence encodes CASQIAGGGTGELFF.

Of note for this clone: The identical CDR3 is also encoded by other nucleotide sequences in the sample. The CDR3 spells CASSPGGNTEAFF. DNA for the CDR3: TGTGCCAGCTCACCCGGGGGGAACACTGAAGCTTTCTTT. The chain links TRBV18 to TRBJ1-1; D is possibly TRBD1 (5 bases). Germline values: CDR1 KGHSH, CDR2 LQKENI. There are 13 residues in the CDR3. V lost 3 bases to trimming and J lost 1 base, with 6 bases between them.

The chain joins TRBV6-1 to TRBJ1-5; no definite D call. The CDR3 covers 17 residues. Trimming stripped 0 bases from V and 0 bases from J, with 12 bases between. Germline lookup yields CDR1 MNHNS and CDR2 SASEGT. The CDR3 DNA reads as TGTGCCAGCAGTGAAGCGCTTCGGAGAAATAGCAATCAGCCCCAGCATTTT. Translating it yields CASSEALRRNSNQPQHF.

This chain uses TRBV5-6 with TRBJ2-3; D is possibly TRBD2 (6 bases). The CDR3 covers 15 residues. In germline, CDR1 is SGHDT, CDR2 YYEEEE. V lost 1 base and J 3 bases, leaving 12 bases between the germline ends. The CDR3: CASSLYSGSTDTQYF. The CDR3 DNA reads TGTGCCAGCAGCTTGTACAGCGGGTCAACAGATACGCAGTATTTT. Complete variable domain (other parts from reference TRBV5-6 and TRBJ2-3): DAGVTQSPTHLIKTRGQQVTLRCSPKSGHDTVSWYQQALGQGPQFIFQYYEEEERQRGNFPDRFSGHQFPNYSSELNVNALLLGDSALYLCASSLYSGSTDTQYFGPGTRLTVL.

This chain connects TRBV28 to TRBJ1-2; 7 nucleotides line up with TRBD1. Germline V gives CDR1 MDHEN, CDR2 SYDVKM. The V segment lost 8 bases and the J segment 5 bases; nucleotides outside the gene matches: 5. This CDR3 spans 12 amino acids. CDR3 DNA sequence: TGTGCCAGCGTCCGGGACAGTTATGGCTACACCTTC. Translated, it gives CASVRDSYGYTF.

This chain joins TRBV6-5 and TRBJ1-4, with D possibly matching TRBD1 (5 bases). The CDR3 consists of 14 residues. The V and J ends lost 6 bases and 8 bases respectively, with 16 bases between them. The V gene's germline CDR1 is MNHEY and CDR2 SVGAGI. Here the CDR3 DNA reads TGTGCCAGCAGAAAGCCGGGGGGAGGCGAAAAACTGTTTTTT. Encoded protein: CASRKPGGGEKLFF.

The V and J genes are TRBV9 and TRBJ2-3; 8 bases map to TRBD2. Trimming took 2 bases from V and 0 from J; bases not matched to a gene: 2. Germline V lookup: CDR1 SGDLS, CDR2 YYNGEE. CDR3 length: 15 residues. CDR3 in DNA: TGTGCCAGCAGCGTCGTAGCGGGGAGCACAGATACGCAGTATTTT. Protein sequence: CASSVVAGSTDTQYF.

CDR3 in amino acids: CASSPGTEYGYTF. The CDR3 DNA is TGTGCCAGCTCACCCGGGACCGAGTATGGCTACACCTTC. This chain connects TRBV18 to TRBJ1-2; the D gene is possibly TRBD1 (5 bases). V was clipped by 3 bases and J by 5 bases, with 10 bases between them. Germline-derived CDR1 and CDR2 are KGHSH and LQKENI. This CDR3 has 13 residues. Full variable domain (remainder filled in from reference TRBV18 and TRBJ1-2): NAGVMQNPRHLVRRRGQEARLRCSPMKGHSHVYWYRQLPEEGLKFMVYLQKENIIDESGMPKERFSAEFPKEGPSILRIQQVVRGDSAAYFCASSPGTEYGYTFGSGTRLTVV.

The J gene is TRBJ2-7, the V gene TRBV5-1; 10 positions agree with TRBD2. Losses at the gene ends were 3 bases for V and 3 bases for J; bases not matched to a gene: 3. The CDR3 runs to 14 residues. The germline V gene encodes CDR1 SGHRS and CDR2 YFSETQ. CDR3 loop: CASSWTSGVYEQYF. In nucleotides, the CDR3 is TGCGCCAGCAGCTGGACTAGCGGCGTCTACGAGCAGTACTTC.

The J gene is TRBJ1-1, the V gene TRBV6-5; no clear D. Germline assignment: CDR1 MNHEY and CDR2 SVGAGI. The CDR3 is 15 residues long. The V and J ends lost 6 bases and 1 base respectively, with 15 bases between them. Here the CDR3 DNA reads TGTGCCAGCAGGAACGCCCAATCGGGGAACACTGAAGCTTTCTTT. Protein: CASRNAQSGNTEAFF.

The chain couples TRBV5-4 to TRBJ2-2; D unresolved. With 1 base removed from V and 5 bases from J, the gap between germline ends came to 6 bases. The length of the CDR3 is 13 residues. The germline CDR1 and CDR2 sequences are SGHNT and YYREEE (reference sequence). CDR3 loop: CASSLRQTGELFF. The CDR3 bases are TGTGCCAGCAGCTTGCGCCAGACCGGGGAGCTGTTTTTT. The full variable domain, in which reference TRBV5-4 and TRBJ2-2 provide the parts outside the CDR3, is ETGVTQSPTHLIKTRGQQVTLRCSSQSGHNTVSWYQQALGQGPQFIFQYYREEENGRGNFPPRFSGLQFPNYSSELNVNALELDDSALYLCASSLRQTGELFFGEGSRLTVL.

In DNA form, the CDR3 reads TGTGCCAGCGCCGGGGACAGGACCGCGGGGACCCAGTACTTC. It encodes CASAGDRTAGTQYF. The rearrangement uses TRBV7-9 and TRBJ2-5; 8 bases agree with TRBD1. The germline V gene encodes CDR1 SEHNR and CDR2 FQNEAQ (reference sequence). The CDR3 has 14 amino acids. The ends lost 8 bases at V and 7 bases at J; junction bases unmatched: 12.

The rearrangement joins TRBV7-8 to TRBJ1-1; 8 bases are a match to TRBD1. With V trimmed by 6 bases and J by 7 bases, 7 bases remained unmatched. CDR3 length: 13 residues. Germline CDR1 SGHVS, CDR2 FQNEAQ. CDR3 sequence reads: CASSAGTGGEAFF. CDR3 coding DNA: TGTGCCAGCAGTGCCGGGACAGGCGGTGAAGCTTTCTTT.

The chain carries TRBV5-3 and TRBJ1-4; D gene uncertain. TRBV5-3 falls under the ORF class, with uncertain function. V was pared by 3 bases and J by 8 bases, with 20 bases between. This CDR3 has 16 residues. CDR3 sequence: CARSYDGPGAREKLFF. CDR3 sequence (DNA): TGTGCCAGAAGCTACGACGGCCCGGGAGCGCGGGAAAAACTGTTTTTT.

The CDR3 loop reads CASTRVTGRTEAFF. Written as DNA, the CDR3 is TGTGCCAGCACCCGAGTGACAGGGAGGACTGAAGCTTTCTTT. The chain uses TRBV2 and TRBJ1-1, with 7 bases that match TRBD1. The CDR3 sequence is 14 residues long. CDR1 and CDR2 (germline): SNHLY, FYNNEI. The ends lost 7 bases at V and 5 bases at J; junction bases unmatched: 10.